The 32 T cell receptor beta chains below were found in one sample sequenced in a study of memory CD4+ T cells and cytomegalovirus serostatus (dated by TCRdb to about 2019). Single viable CD3+CD4+CD8-CD45RO+ cells were sorted as memory CD4+ T cells on a FACSAria II. Library construction relied on the immunoSEQ multiplex PCR assay. Drawn from immuneACCESS, this table holds only the in-frame rearrangements with V and J called that TCRdb kept. Clones are partly lost; checked studies trace under half to an unresolved V gene and leave the rest unexplained. The sample table shows some 87,000 clones, and 75% to 90% are seen once. The ten biggest clones cover around 3.6% of the sample. Material for sequencing was memory CD4+ T cells from blood. The receptors come from an adult in good health and CMV-seropositive.

As for this clone: Other DNA sequences of this sample code for an identical CDR3. V gene TRBV9 combines with J gene TRBJ1-5, with D possibly TRBD1 on 5 matching bases. The germline CDR1 and CDR2 sequences are SGDLS and YYNGEE. V lost 0 bases and J lost 6, with 7 bases in between. CDR3 length: 13 residues. Here the CDR3 DNA reads TGTGCCAGCAGCGTAGGGGGGTCTCAGCCCCAGCATTTT. Its protein product is CASSVGGSQPQHF.

V gene TRBV6-1 combines with J gene TRBJ2-7; 7 bases line up with TRBD1. V shed 5 bases, J shed 2 bases, and the junction held 3 bases outside the gene matches. CDR3 size: 13 residues. The germline V gene has CDR1 MNHNS and CDR2 SASEGT. In DNA, the CDR3 is TGTGCCAGCAGTACAGACAGGGCCTACGAGCAGTACTTC. This encodes CASSTDRAYEQYF.

To note about this clone: Other DNA sequences in the sample encode the same CDR3. The genes are TRBV15 and TRBJ2-5, with D maybe TRBD1 (6 bases). The CDR3 is 16 residues long. The germline V gene has CDR1 LNHNV and CDR2 YYDKDF (reference sequence). V gave up 1 base and J gave up 2 bases, with 14 bases separating them. This chain's CDR3 is CATSRGSQGRQETQYF. The DNA of the CDR3 is TGTGCCACCAGCAGAGGTTCACAGGGCAGGCAAGAGACCCAGTACTTC.

The V gene is TRBV7-3, the J gene TRBJ2-2, with D tentatively TRBD1 (5 bases). Trimming stripped 5 bases from V and 4 bases from J, with 8 bases between. This CDR3 contains 13 residues. CDR1 and CDR2 from the germline V gene are SGHTA and FQGTGA. The CDR3 bases are TGTGCCAGCAGCAAAGACAGCACCGGGGAGCTGTTTTTT. Translating it yields CASSKDSTGELFF.

The rearrangement joins TRBV29-1 to TRBJ2-1; TRBD2 matches at 11 bases. V dropped 3 bases and J dropped 4; count of bases not matched to a gene: 5. Germline V CDR1 and CDR2: SQVTM, ANQGSEA. This CDR3 has 15 amino acids. Here the CDR3 reads CSVDLSGRAYNEQFF. CDR3 nucleotides: TGCAGCGTTGACCTTAGCGGGAGGGCTTACAATGAGCAGTTCTTC.

The V and J genes are TRBV7-3 and TRBJ2-7; 9 positions match TRBD1. CDR1 and CDR2 from the germline V gene are SGHTA and FQGTGA. This CDR3 spans 15 amino acids. V lost 5 bases to trimming and J lost 3 bases; unmatched junction nucleotides: 8. The CDR3 DNA follows: TGTGCCAGCAGCCAATCTGGGACAGGGTTCTACGAGCAGTACTTC. Amino acids: CASSQSGTGFYEQYF. Combining the CDR3 with reference TRBV7-3 and TRBJ2-7 gives the whole variable domain GAGVSQTPSNKVTEKGKYVELRCDPISGHTALYWYRQSLGQGPEFLIYFQGTGAADDSGLPNDRFFAVRPEGSVSTLKIQRTERGDSAVYLCASSQSGTGFYEQYFGPGTRLTVT.

The chain uses TRBV19 and TRBJ2-7; 9 bases are a match to TRBD1. This CDR3 spans 15 amino acids. Losses at the gene ends were 6 bases for V and 4 bases for J; bases not matched to a gene: 10. Looked up from germline, CDR1 is LNHDA and CDR2 is SQIVND (reference sequence). The CDR3 protein is CASSPPTGGGYEQYF. In DNA, the CDR3 is TGTGCCAGTAGCCCCCCGACAGGGGGGGGGTACGAGCAGTACTTC.

This chain connects TRBV7-9 to TRBJ2-2; 7 bases are a match to TRBD2. The trim removed 1 base at V and 2 bases at J, leaving 4 bases unmatched. The CDR3 runs to 16 residues. Per the germline V gene, CDR1 is SEHNR and CDR2 is FQNEAQ (reference sequence). CDR3: CASSLGASGNTGELFF. As DNA, the CDR3 is TGTGCCAGCAGCTTAGGTGCTAGCGGTAACACCGGGGAGCTGTTTTTT. Using reference TRBV7-9 and TRBJ2-2 for the parts outside the CDR3, the full variable domain is DTGVSQNPRHKITKRGQNVTFRCDPISEHNRLYWYRQTLGQGPEFLTYFQNEAQLEKSRLLSDRFSAERPKGSFSTLEIQRTEQGDSAMYLCASSLGASGNTGELFFGEGSRLTVL.

The rearrangement links TRBV11-2 to TRBJ2-5, with 9 bases identical to TRBD2. The CDR3 is 16 amino acids. Germline V gene sequence: CDR1 SGHAT, CDR2 FQNNGV. V was clipped by 0 bases and J by 4 bases; unmatched bases: 6. The CDR3 protein is CASSLDRLAGIETQYF. DNA for the CDR3: TGTGCCAGCAGCTTAGATAGGCTAGCGGGAATAGAGACCCAGTACTTC.

This chain uses TRBV27 with TRBJ2-3, with TRBD2 matching 8 bases. There are 16 residues in the CDR3. CDR1 MNHEY and CDR2 SMNVEV come from the germline V gene (reference sequence). Trimming at V came to 6 bases and at J to 4 bases, leaving 12 bases not matched to a gene. Written as DNA, the CDR3 is TGTGCCAGCAGGAACCCAAGCGGGAGTGGCCCAGATACGCAGTATTTT. Translating it yields CASRNPSGSGPDTQYF.

This clone was seen once. This chain uses TRBV7-2 with TRBJ2-1, with TRBD2 matching over 11 bases. This CDR3 region has 15 residues. Germline CDR1 SGHTA, CDR2 FQGNSA. V lost 1 base and J lost 8; bases outside the gene matches: 4. The CDR3: CASSLVLAGEYEQFF. The DNA of the CDR3 is TGTGCCAGCAGCTTAGTACTAGCGGGAGAATATGAGCAGTTCTTC.

The V call is TRBV6-1, the J call TRBJ1-5; TRBD1 is a possible D gene (6 bases). The CDR3 extends over 15 amino acids. CDR1 and CDR2 (germline): MNHNS, SASEGT. Trimming shortened V by 2 bases and J by 7 bases, and 15 bases separated the two germline ends. The CDR3 here is CASSESQGPWQPQHF. CDR3 DNA: TGTGCCAGCAGTGAAAGTCAGGGGCCTTGGCAGCCCCAGCATTTT.

This rearrangement joins TRBV28 to TRBJ1-2, with 9 bases aligning to TRBD1. Germline lookup yields CDR1 MDHEN and CDR2 SYDVKM. The CDR3 contains 15 residues. J was trimmed by 6 bases and V by 5 bases; bases with no gene match: 10. The CDR3 is CASSIVTGTGNGYTF. The CDR3 DNA reads as TGTGCCAGCAGTATCGTTACCGGGACAGGGAATGGCTACACCTTC.

This chain joins TRBV5-4 and TRBJ2-2, with 7 positions matching TRBD1. The trim removed 4 bases at V and 4 bases at J, leaving 7 bases unmatched. The CDR3 runs 15 residues. Looked up from germline, CDR1 is SGHNT and CDR2 is YYREEE (reference sequence). This CDR3 reads CASSPTGLGTGELFF. The CDR3 coding sequence is TGTGCCAGCAGCCCGACAGGGTTGGGCACCGGGGAGCTGTTTTTT.

This chain joins TRBV19 and TRBJ1-5, with TRBD1 matching over 8 bases. CDR1 is LNHDA and CDR2 is SQIVND in the germline V gene (reference sequence). The V segment lost 7 bases and the J segment 4 bases; nucleotides outside the gene matches: 9. This CDR3 is 15 amino acids long. The CDR3 bases are TGTGCCAGTAAACGACAAACAGGGGGAAATCAGCCCCAGCATTTT. This translates into CASKRQTGGNQPQHF.

CDR3 loop: CASSPSGGIGGQYF. The CDR3 bases are TGTGCCAGCAGTCCCTCAGGGGGGATAGGCGGGCAGTACTTC. The chain is built from TRBV7-3 and TRBJ2-7, with D possibly TRBD1 on 7 matching bases. The CDR3 is 14 amino acids. Trimming pared 6 bases from V and 9 bases from J, leaving 21 bases between. The germline gives CDR1 SGHTA, CDR2 FQGTGA.

The chain has TRBV2 and TRBJ2-5; TRBD1 might be the D (6 bases). Germline lookup yields CDR1 SNHLY and CDR2 FYNNEI. V was clipped by 4 bases and J by 3 bases, with 12 bases between them. The CDR3 is made up of 14 amino acids. The DNA for the CDR3 is TGTGCCAGCAGTGGGCAGGGGCCTAAAGAGACCCAGTACTTC. Its translation is CASSGQGPKETQYF.

This chain links TRBV6-1 with TRBJ2-7; 7 nucleotides align to TRBD1. This CDR3 is built from 11 residues. Trimming at V came to 1 base and at J to 9 bases, leaving 0 bases not matched to a gene. Germline lookup yields CDR1 MNHNS and CDR2 SASEGT. The CDR3 reads CASSEGTGQYF. The DNA for the CDR3 is TGTGCCAGCAGTGAAGGGACAGGGCAGTACTTC.

The gene calls are TRBV9 and TRBJ2-5; 9 bases are shared with TRBD2. The germline CDR1 and CDR2 sequences are SGDLS and YYNGEE. This CDR3 has 16 residues. V trimming: 3 bases; J trimming: 4 bases; junction bases outside the gene matches: 10. Here the CDR3 reads CASSASGLAFGETQYF. The CDR3 DNA follows: TGTGCCAGCAGCGCATCGGGACTAGCTTTTGGAGAGACCCAGTACTTC.

The chain has TRBV19 and TRBJ2-1; 8 bases are shared with TRBD2. From germline, CDR1 is LNHDA and CDR2 SQIVND (reference sequence). The CDR3 runs to 15 residues. V shed 4 bases, J shed 8 bases, and the junction held 10 bases outside the gene matches. The CDR3 loop is CASSKREGRGDEQFF. The CDR3 nucleotides read TGTGCCAGTAGTAAACGGGAGGGAAGAGGCGATGAGCAGTTCTTC. Full variable domain (remainder filled in from reference TRBV19 and TRBJ2-1): DGGITQSPKYLFRKEGQNVTLSCEQNLNHDAMYWYRQDPGQGLRLIYYSQIVNDFQKGDIAEGYSVSREKKESFPLTVTSAQKNPTAFYLCASSKREGRGDEQFFGPGTRLTVL.

This sequence joins TRBV28 and TRBJ1-5, with unresolved D. V was shortened by 3 bases and J by 0 bases, with 6 bases between the two germline ends. Germline lookup yields CDR1 MDHEN and CDR2 SYDVKM. The CDR3 covers 14 residues. CDR3 coding DNA: TGTGCCAGCAGTTTTCGTTATAGCAATCAGCCCCAGCATTTT. Amino acid sequence: CASSFRYSNQPQHF. Drawing the rest from reference TRBV28 and TRBJ1-5, the complete variable domain is DVKVTQSSRYLVKRTGEKVFLECVQDMDHENMFWYRQDPGLGLRLIYFSYDVKMKEKGDIPEGYSVSREKKERFSLILESASTNQTSMYLCASSFRYSNQPQHFGDGTRLSIL.

V and J are TRBV18 and TRBJ1-5; D gene unclear. The CDR3 has 14 amino acids. Germline assignment: CDR1 KGHSH and CDR2 LQKENI. V was trimmed by 6 bases and J by 3 bases, leaving 12 bases between them. The CDR3 bases are TGTGCCAGCTCCACCGATCCATACAATCAGCCCCAGCATTTT. This codes for CASSTDPYNQPQHF.

This rearrangement joins TRBV10-1 to TRBJ2-5, with D perhaps matching TRBD1 (7 bases). The CDR3 spans 17 residues. Germline values: CDR1 WNHNN, CDR2 SYGVQD (reference sequence). With 5 bases removed from V and 2 bases from J, the gap between germline ends came to 21 bases. CDR3 protein: CASSPGTVEGGQETQYF. CDR3 DNA sequence: TGCGCCAGCAGTCCCGGGACAGTTGAGGGGGGTCAAGAGACCCAGTACTTC.

In this sample, this clone turned up a few times. The chain is built from TRBV2 and TRBJ2-7; D is uncertain. The CDR3 loop spans 11 amino acids. CDR1 and CDR2 (germline): SNHLY, FYNNEI. The V end lost 8 bases, the J end lost 3 bases, and 8 bases lay between the germline ends. The CDR3 DNA follows: TGTGCCAGCGCCTACGGCTACGAGCAGTACTTC. Translated: CASAYGYEQYF.

V usage is TRBV5-1 and J usage is TRBJ1-2, with 8 bases fitting TRBD1. From germline, CDR1 is SGHRS and CDR2 YFSETQ. The V segment lost 4 bases and the J segment 7 bases; nucleotides outside the gene matches: 12. The CDR3 contains 15 residues. The CDR3 spells CASSRNPGQDSGYTF. The CDR3 nucleotides read TGCGCCAGCAGCCGAAACCCGGGACAGGATTCTGGCTACACCTTC.

The genes are TRBV5-4 and TRBJ1-2, with 10 nucleotides matching TRBD1. The germline gives CDR1 SGHNT, CDR2 YYREEE (reference sequence). Losses at the gene ends were 0 bases for V and 7 bases for J; bases not matched to a gene: 3. The length of the CDR3 is 14 residues. CDR3 nucleotides: TGTGCCAGCAGCTTGGGACAGGGGGCGGTTGGCTACACCTTC. Amino acid sequence: CASSLGQGAVGYTF.

This chain connects TRBV27 to TRBJ2-1, with 9 nucleotides matching TRBD2. The CDR3 has 15 amino acids. With V trimmed by 7 bases and J by 4 bases, 8 bases remained unmatched. Germline CDR1 is MNHEY and CDR2 is SMNVEV (reference sequence). This chain's CDR3 is CASTRGGRGYNEQFF. As DNA, the CDR3 is TGTGCCAGCACTAGGGGCGGGAGGGGGTACAATGAGCAGTTCTTC.

This sequence joins TRBV30 and TRBJ2-1, with a weak D call TRBD1 (6 bases). Germline V gene lookup returns CDR1 GTSNPN and CDR2 SVGIG (reference sequence). Trimming stripped 0 bases from V and 5 bases from J, with 14 bases between. The CDR3 runs to 15 residues. CDR3 sequence: CAWSVAGQLDNEQFF. DNA for the CDR3: TGTGCCTGGAGTGTGGCAGGACAGCTCGACAATGAGCAGTTCTTC.

This chain uses TRBV10-3 with TRBJ1-5; D is unresolved. Germline V CDR1 and CDR2: ENHRY, SYGVKD. The CDR3 has 12 amino acids. V was shortened by 2 bases and J by 4 bases, with 3 bases between the two germline ends. CDR3 sequence (DNA): TGTGCCATCAGTGAGGGTAATCAGCCCCAGCATTTT. Amino acids: CAISEGNQPQHF.

This clone has only a few counts. The V call is TRBV28, the J call TRBJ1-1, with unresolved D. Germline loops: CDR1 MDHEN, CDR2 SYDVKM. With 2 bases removed from V and 2 bases from J, the gap between germline ends came to 12 bases. The CDR3 has 15 amino acids. This CDR3 reads CASSLRHQVNTEAFF. The CDR3 DNA is TGTGCCAGCAGTTTAAGACACCAGGTCAACACTGAAGCTTTCTTT.

This chain joins TRBV29-1 and TRBJ2-1; a weak D match, TRBD1 (5 bases). The CDR3 totals 13 residues. Germline lookup yields CDR1 SQVTM and CDR2 ANQGSEA. V was shortened by 6 bases and J by 2 bases, with 11 bases between the two germline ends. The CDR3 nucleotides are TGCAGCGTGAATTCCAGGGCCTACAATGAGCAGTTCTTC. It is translated as CSVNSRAYNEQFF.

This chain connects TRBV18 to TRBJ2-5; D uncertain. Germline V gene sequence: CDR1 KGHSH, CDR2 LQKENI. The CDR3 consists of 12 residues. Trimming pared 0 bases from V and 5 bases from J, leaving 4 bases between. CDR3 sequence: CASSPPRETQYF. CDR3 DNA sequence: TGTGCCAGCTCACCACCGCGGGAGACCCAGTACTTC.